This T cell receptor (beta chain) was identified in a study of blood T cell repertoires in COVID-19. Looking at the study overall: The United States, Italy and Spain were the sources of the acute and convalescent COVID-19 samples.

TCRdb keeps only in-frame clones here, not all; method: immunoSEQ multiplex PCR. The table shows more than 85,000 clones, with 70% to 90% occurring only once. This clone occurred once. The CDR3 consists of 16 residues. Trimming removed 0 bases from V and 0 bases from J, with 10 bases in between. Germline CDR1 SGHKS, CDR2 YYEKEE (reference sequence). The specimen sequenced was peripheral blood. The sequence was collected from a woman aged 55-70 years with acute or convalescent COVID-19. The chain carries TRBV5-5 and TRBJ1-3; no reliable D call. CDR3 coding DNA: TGTGCCAGCAGCTTGGGCGCGGACTCCTCTGGAAACACCATATATTTT. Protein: CASSLGADSSGNTIYF.